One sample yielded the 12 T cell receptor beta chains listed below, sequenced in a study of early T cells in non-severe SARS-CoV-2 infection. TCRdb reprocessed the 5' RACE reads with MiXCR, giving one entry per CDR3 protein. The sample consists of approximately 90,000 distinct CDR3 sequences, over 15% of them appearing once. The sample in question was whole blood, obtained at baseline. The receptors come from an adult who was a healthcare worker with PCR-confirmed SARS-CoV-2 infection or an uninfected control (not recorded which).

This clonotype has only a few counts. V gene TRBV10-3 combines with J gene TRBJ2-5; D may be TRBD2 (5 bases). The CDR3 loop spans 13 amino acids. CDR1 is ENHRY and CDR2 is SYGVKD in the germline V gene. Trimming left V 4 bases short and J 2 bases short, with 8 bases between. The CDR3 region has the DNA TGTGCCATCAGTGGAGGGATTCAAGAGACCCAGTACTTC. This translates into CAISGGIQETQYF.

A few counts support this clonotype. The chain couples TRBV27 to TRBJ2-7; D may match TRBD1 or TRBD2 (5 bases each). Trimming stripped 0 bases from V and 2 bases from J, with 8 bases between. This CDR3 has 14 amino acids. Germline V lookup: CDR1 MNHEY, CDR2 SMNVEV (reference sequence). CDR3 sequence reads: CASSLSRGPYEQYF. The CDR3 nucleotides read TGTGCCAGCAGTTTATCTAGGGGACCCTACGAGCAGTACTTC.

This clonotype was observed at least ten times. The CDR3 here is CASSHRDRDDTQYF. The DNA for the CDR3 is TGTGCCAGCAGTCACCGGGACAGGGATGATACGCAGTATTTT. J is TRBJ2-3 and V is TRBV12-3 or TRBV12-4; TRBD1 matches at 9 bases. Germline trimming cut 5 bases from V and 6 bases from J; bases unmatched to any gene: 6. This CDR3 has 14 residues.

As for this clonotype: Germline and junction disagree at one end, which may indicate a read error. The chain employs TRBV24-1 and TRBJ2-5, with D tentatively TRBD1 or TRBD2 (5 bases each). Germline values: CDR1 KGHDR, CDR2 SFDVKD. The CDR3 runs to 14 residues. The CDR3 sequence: CATSGAGRQETQYF. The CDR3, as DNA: TGTGCCACGAGTGGGGCAGGGAGACAAGAGACCCAGTACTTC.

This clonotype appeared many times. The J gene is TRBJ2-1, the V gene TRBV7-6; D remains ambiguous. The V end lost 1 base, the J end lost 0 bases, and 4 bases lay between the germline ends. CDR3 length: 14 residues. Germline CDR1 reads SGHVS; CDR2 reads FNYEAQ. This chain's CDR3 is CASSLESSYNEQFF. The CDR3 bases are TGTGCCAGCAGCTTAGAGAGCTCCTACAATGAGCAGTTCTTC. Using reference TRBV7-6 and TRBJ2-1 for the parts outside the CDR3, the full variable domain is GAGVSQSPRYKVTKRGQDVALRCDPISGHVSLYWYRQALGQGPEFLTYFNYEAQQDKSGLPNDRFSAERPEGSISTLTIQRTEQRDSAMYRCASSLESSYNEQFFGPGTRLTVL.

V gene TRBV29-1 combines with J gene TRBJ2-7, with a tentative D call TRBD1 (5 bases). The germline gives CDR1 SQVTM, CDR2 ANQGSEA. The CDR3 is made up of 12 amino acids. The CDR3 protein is CSVSDSPYEQYF. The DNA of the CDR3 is TGCAGTGTCTCCGACAGCCCCTACGAGCAGTACTTC.

The CDR3 sequence is CASSPRVSTSYNEQFF. The CDR3 DNA sequence: TGTGCCAGCAGCCCGAGAGTCTCCACCTCCTACAATGAGCAGTTCTTC. The chain combines TRBV7-2 with TRBJ2-1; unclear D gene. The CDR3 covers 16 residues. Germline-derived CDR1 and CDR2 are SGHTA and FQGNSA. Trimming shortened V by 5 bases and J by 0 bases, and 14 bases separated the two germline ends.

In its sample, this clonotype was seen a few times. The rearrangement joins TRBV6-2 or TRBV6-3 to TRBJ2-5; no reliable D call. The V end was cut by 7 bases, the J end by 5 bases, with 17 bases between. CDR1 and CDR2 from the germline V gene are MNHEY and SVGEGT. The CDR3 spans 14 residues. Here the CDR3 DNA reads TGTGCCAGCAAGAGGACCCATAGATTTGAGACCCAGTACTTC. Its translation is CASKRTHRFETQYF.

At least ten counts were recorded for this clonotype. For the CDR3, the DNA is TGTGCCAGCAGTTTATCGAAAGCAGGGGTAGGGCCTCGCGAGCAGTACTTC. Protein: CASSLSKAGVGPREQYF. The chain joins TRBV27 to TRBJ2-7; TRBD1 is a possible D gene (6 bases). Trimming stripped 0 bases from V and 6 bases from J, with 21 bases between. This CDR3 has 17 amino acids. CDR1 is MNHEY and CDR2 is SMNVEV in the germline V gene (reference sequence).

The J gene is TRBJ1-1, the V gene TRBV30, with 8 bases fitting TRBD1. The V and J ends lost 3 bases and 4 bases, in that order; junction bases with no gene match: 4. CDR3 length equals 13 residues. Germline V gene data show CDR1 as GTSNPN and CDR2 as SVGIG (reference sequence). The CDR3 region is CAWSRTGGTEAFF. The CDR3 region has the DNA TGTGCCTGGAGCCGAACAGGGGGCACTGAAGCTTTCTTT.

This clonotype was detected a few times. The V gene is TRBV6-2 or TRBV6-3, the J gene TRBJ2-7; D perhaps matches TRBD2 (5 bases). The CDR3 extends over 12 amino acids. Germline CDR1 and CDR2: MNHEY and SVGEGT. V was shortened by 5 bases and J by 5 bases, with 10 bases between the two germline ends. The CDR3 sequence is CASSRAVNEQYF. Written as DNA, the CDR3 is TGTGCCAGCAGTCGAGCGGTAAACGAGCAGTACTTC.

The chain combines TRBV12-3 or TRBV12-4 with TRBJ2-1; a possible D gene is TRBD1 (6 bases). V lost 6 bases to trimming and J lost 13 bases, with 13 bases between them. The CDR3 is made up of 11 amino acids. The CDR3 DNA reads TGTGCCAGCAGCGCAAGACAGGTACAGTTCTTC. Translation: CASSARQVQFF.